This T cell receptor (beta chain) was captured in a study of blood T cell repertoires in COVID-19. Study-wide context: Italy, Spain and the United States were the sources of the convalescent and acute COVID-19 samples. PBMCs, B-cell-depleted T cells, or T cells were the source of the cDNA or gDNA that made up the material.

Germline V gene data show CDR1 as MDHEN and CDR2 as SYDVKM. CDR3 length: 15 residues. Trimming removed 4 bases from V and 5 bases from J, with 17 bases in between. Original methodology: By means of reference gene primer amplification, nucleated cell counts were estimated. The data were produced by immunoSEQ multiplex PCR, yet TCRdb's version contains in-frame clones alone and is incomplete. That table supplies the V and J calls and clone size; D and trimming were determined from the DNA. The table has 150,000 to 200,000 clones, around 83% seen once. Living in 24 US areas, the participants were between about 18 and 100 years of age.

The receptor's source is a man aged 45-65 years who had recovered from COVID-19. Specimen: PBMCs or T cells enriched from blood (not recorded which). The J gene is TRBJ1-2, the V gene TRBV28, with D unresolved. CDR3 residues: CASSSGGSQIYGYTF. The CDR3 region has the DNA TGTGCCAGCAGTTCCGGCGGTAGTCAAATATATGGCTACACCTTC.